This T cell receptor (beta chain) was obtained from a study of T-cell memory formation after mild COVID-19. Via MiXCR, TCRdb re-called the 5' RACE reads, giving one row per CDR3 protein. The table has approximately 410,000 distinct CDR3 sequences, 20% to 25% seen once; the top ten hold roughly 13%. The CDR3 sequence is 13 residues long. Germline V CDR1 and CDR2: KGHSH, LQKENI. V lost 0 bases to trimming and J lost 6 bases, with 6 bases between them. J is TRBJ2-4 and V is TRBV18; unclear D gene. What was sequenced was PBMCs or a T cell subset sorted from them (not recorded which). The TCR comes from an adult woman who had mild COVID-19 (a few samples of this study predate the infection). Cell type and time point are not known. The CDR3 spells CASSPPQRNIQYF. The CDR3 DNA sequence: TGTGCCAGCTCACCACCGCAGCGAAACATTCAGTACTTC.